These 10 T cell receptor beta chains came from one sample sequenced in a study of CD8 T cells in Susac syndrome. A quantity of roughly 0.5 to 1 ug RNA underwent reverse transcription using random hexamers. Via MiXCR, TCRdb re-called the immunoSEQ multiplex PCR reads, giving one row per CDR3 protein. The data contain approximately 140,000 distinct CDR3 sequences, 80% of them singletons. Source material: CD8+ T cells from PBMCs. These receptors originate from a human donor with multiple sclerosis.

The DNA for the CDR3 is TGTGCCAGCAGTTCGAAGACAGAACCCAATCAGCCCCAGCATTTT. Residues: CASSSKTEPNQPQHF. J is TRBJ1-5 and V is TRBV12-3 or TRBV12-4, with D perhaps TRBD1 (5 bases). Trimming took off 4 bases at V and 3 bases at J, with 13 bases between the two ends. The CDR3 contains 15 residues.

The rearrangement uses TRBV10-3 and TRBJ2-1; TRBD2 matches 8 bases. V lost 4 bases and J lost 7; bases outside the gene matches: 9. The CDR3 has 15 residues. Germline loops: CDR1 ENHRY, CDR2 SYGVKD. The CDR3 loop reads CAISVLAGSANEQFF. The CDR3 DNA sequence: TGTGCCATCAGTGTCCTAGCGGGCTCGGCGAATGAGCAGTTCTTC.

The genes are TRBV19 and TRBJ1-2; D ambiguous. Trimming left V 3 bases short and J 3 bases short, with 8 bases between. Germline CDR1 LNHDA, CDR2 SQIVND (reference sequence). This CDR3 is 13 amino acids long. The CDR3 bases are TGTGCCAGTAGTATCCCCCCTCACTATGGCTACACCTTC. It is translated as CASSIPPHYGYTF. The full variable domain, in which reference TRBV19 and TRBJ1-2 provide the parts outside the CDR3, is DGGITQSPKYLFRKEGQNVTLSCEQNLNHDAMYWYRQDPGQGLRLIYYSQIVNDFQKGDIAEGYSVSREKKESFPLTVTSAQKNPTAFYLCASSIPPHYGYTFGSGTRLTVV.

The rearrangement uses TRBV7-8 and TRBJ2-2; D unclear. The CDR3 length is 15 residues. With 3 bases removed from V and 6 bases from J, the gap between germline ends came to 14 bases. In germline, CDR1 is SGHVS, CDR2 FQNEAQ. The chain's CDR3 is CASSFGGIESGELFF. The CDR3 coding sequence is TGTGCCAGCAGCTTTGGTGGGATCGAGTCCGGGGAGCTGTTTTTT.

This clonotype was counted once. This rearrangement joins TRBV2 to TRBJ2-1; D gene uncertain. This CDR3 is built from 17 residues. With 6 bases removed from V and 0 bases from J, the gap between germline ends came to 18 bases. CDR1 and CDR2 (germline): SNHLY, FYNNEI. The DNA of the CDR3 is TGTGCCAGCAGCCAAATCGCACTACAGAGCTCCTACAATGAGCAGTTCTTC. Translation: CASSQIALQSSYNEQFF.

This rearrangement joins TRBV6-1 to TRBJ2-1; TRBD1 or TRBD2 may be the D gene (5 bases each). The V gene lost 2 bases and the J gene lost 7 bases, with 15 bases spanning the gap. In germline, CDR1 is MNHNS, CDR2 SASEGT. CDR3 size: 15 residues. CDR3 region: CASSEPGSGANEQFF. The CDR3 DNA sequence: TGTGCCAGCAGTGAACCGGGGAGTGGGGCAAATGAGCAGTTCTTC.

The chain has TRBV12-3 or TRBV12-4 and TRBJ2-1; D perhaps matches TRBD2 (6 bases). V was cut by 5 bases and J by 4 bases, with 12 bases left in between. The CDR3 is 14 residues long. CDR3 DNA sequence: TGTGCCAGCAGTGGCGGGACTTCGTACAATGAGCAGTTCTTC. Amino acids: CASSGGTSYNEQFF.

CDR3 DNA: TGCAGCGTCCCAGGGAGCTCCTACAATGAGCAGTTCTTC. Amino acid sequence: CSVPGSSYNEQFF. The rearrangement joins TRBV29-1 to TRBJ2-1, with D possibly being TRBD1 or TRBD2 (5 bases each). The germline V gene has CDR1 SQVTM and CDR2 ANQGSEA. The V and J ends lost 6 bases and 0 bases respectively, with 9 bases between them. The CDR3 sequence is 13 residues long.

This clonotype was detected only a few times. The V gene is TRBV6-5, the J gene TRBJ1-1; D is perhaps TRBD1 (5 bases). The CDR3 totals 15 residues. Germline lookup yields CDR1 MNHEY and CDR2 SVGAGI. Trimming removed 0 bases from V and 0 bases from J, with 8 bases in between. CDR3 nucleotides: TGTGCCAGCAGTTACTCGGAGGGGTTGAACACTGAAGCTTTCTTT. Protein: CASSYSEGLNTEAFF.

The DNA for the CDR3 is TGCGCCAGCAGCCAAGAAGCACGGACGGTGAACACTGAAGCTTTCTTT. Residues: CASSQEARTVNTEAFF. V and J are TRBV4-3 and TRBJ1-1; D unclear. V lost 0 bases to trimming and J lost 0 bases, with 11 bases between them. Germline V gene data show CDR1 as LGHNA and CDR2 as YSLEER. The CDR3 runs to 16 residues.